A selection of T cell receptor beta chains follows, all from one sample in a study of blood T cell repertoires in COVID-19. Only in-frame clones appear in the TCRdb table, and some are missing; sequencing was by immunoSEQ multiplex PCR. The sample holds approximately 260,000 clones; about four fifths are singletons and the top ten take roughly 9.6%. The sample comprised peripheral blood. These receptors all come from an elderly woman with acute or convalescent COVID-19. The conserved cysteine and the conserved F or W are not part of the CDR3 here. The order of the fields is V gene, D gene, J gene, CDR3 length, CDR3 protein. D genes are given only for firm matches.

TRBV18	.	TRBJ2-7	11	ASSGQRNYEQY
TRBV5-1	TRBD2	TRBJ2-2	12	ASSLIAGTGELF
TRBV15	TRBD1	TRBJ2-7	12	ATSRRQGAYEQY
TRBV28	.	TRBJ1-5	13	ASSSGGGEIQPQH
TRBV23-1	TRBD1	TRBJ2-7	15	ASGLQPRDRGSYEQY
TRBV5-1	.	TRBJ2-3	13	ASSLGGPRTDTQY
TRBV15	.	TRBJ1-6	14	ATSRDGAGPTSPLH
TRBV5-8	.	TRBJ1-6	13	ASSLAGGSNSPLH
TRBV5-5	TRBD1	TRBJ2-7	14	ASSILDRGGSYEQY
TRBV18	.	TRBJ1-2	12	ASSPSGDTYGYT
TRBV6-5	.	TRBJ2-3	14	ASSYTGRATTDTQY
TRBV30	TRBD2	TRBJ2-2	14	AWRGRGFSGTGELF
TRBV5-8	.	TRBJ1-5	9	ASSLGVAQH
TRBV7-9	TRBD1	TRBJ1-2	13	ASSPGQGARYGYT
TRBV11-2	.	TRBJ2-2	12	ASRQGSVTGELF
TRBV10-1	TRBD1	TRBJ1-2	16	ASSEGPGQGIYNYGYT
TRBV18	TRBD1	TRBJ1-4	14	ASSPTGAKANEKLF
TRBV19	.	TRBJ1-5	10	ASSIGGQPQH
TRBV10-1	.	TRBJ1-1	16	ASSGSRSGERVNTEAF
TRBV19	TRBD1	TRBJ1-2	13	ASSISGQGAFGYT
TRBV12-3/TRBV12-4	.	TRBJ2-2	11	ASSRRDTGELF
TRBV19	.	TRBJ2-5	10	ASSPSGETQY